A selection of T cell receptor beta chains follows, all from one sample in a study of blood T cell repertoires in COVID-19. Here immunoSEQ multiplex PCR was the method, and the copy in TCRdb shows in-frame clones only, minus some. The sample contains some 150,000 clones, more than 85% of which appear only once. Source material: PBMCs or T cells enriched from blood (not recorded which). The receptors come from a human donor with acute COVID-19. The donor label of this sample is uncertain. Both conserved end residues are part of each CDR3. The order of the fields is V gene, CDR3 length, clone size, D gene, J gene, CDR3 DNA, CDR3 protein. The D gene is left open where the match is weak. Clone size is given for some rows only: seen once, a few or many times, or a class if the clone is expanded.

TRBV11-2	14	.	TRBD2	TRBJ2-5	TGTGCCAGCAGCTTAGAGGTAGCGGGAGAGACCCAGTACTTC	CASSLEVAGETQYF
TRBV30	13	.	TRBD1	TRBJ1-2	TGTGCCTGGATGGGGGACAGCGGTTATGGCTACACCTTC	CAWMGDSGYGYTF
TRBV7-9	13	.	.	TRBJ1-2	TGTGCCAGCAGCCTGGACTCATACTATGGCTACACCTTC	CASSLDSYYGYTF
TRBV11-2	16	.	TRBD2	TRBJ2-3	TGTGCCAGCAGCTTAGGACGGGGGGGGGCGAGAGATACGCAGTATTTT	CASSLGRGGARDTQYF
TRBV5-1	16	.	.	TRBJ1-1	TGCGCCAGCAGCCGGAGGGGTAGCTCGGGGAACACTGAAGCTTTCTTT	CASSRRGSSGNTEAFF
TRBV5-5	15	.	.	TRBJ2-7	TGTGCCAGCAGCCGCATAGGGGACATCTCCTACGAGCAGTACTTC	CASSRIGDISYEQYF
TRBV6-5	15	.	TRBD1	TRBJ2-7	TGTGCCAGCAGTTACGGAACAGGGGGCTTGCGGGAGCAGTACTTC	CASSYGTGGLREQYF
TRBV5-1	15	.	.	TRBJ1-1	TGCGCCAGCAGCGGCGGAATCGGGGTGAACACTGAAGCTTTCTTT	CASSGGIGVNTEAFF
TRBV4-1	14	.	.	TRBJ1-2	TGCGCCAGCAGCCAAGAAAGAGGGATCTATGGCTACACCTTC	CASSQERGIYGYTF
TRBV5-4	15	.	.	TRBJ2-7	TGTGCCAGCAGCTTGGAGCCAGGGGGGCCCTACGAGCAGTACTTC	CASSLEPGGPYEQYF
TRBV5-4	16	.	TRBD1	TRBJ2-7	TGTGCCAGCAGCGGATGGCCCCGGGACAGGTCCTACGAGCAGTACTTC	CASSGWPRDRSYEQYF
TRBV28	15	.	TRBD1	TRBJ2-5	TGTGCCAGCAGTATCGGACAGGGGGTTCAAGAGACCCAGTACTTC	CASSIGQGVQETQYF
TRBV19	11	once	.	TRBJ2-5	TGTGCCAGTAGGGACAGAGAGACCCAGTACTTC	CASRDRETQYF
TRBV5-4	14	.	TRBD1	TRBJ1-1	TGTGCCAGCAGCTTGCAGGGGGCCGGGACTGAAGCTTTCTTT	CASSLQGAGTEAFF
TRBV6-5	15	.	.	TRBJ2-7	TGTGCCAGCAGTTACCGGTCCGGAGGACCCTACGAGCAGTACTTC	CASSYRSGGPYEQYF
TRBV28	15	.	TRBD1	TRBJ1-1	TGTGCCAGCAGTTCCCCGACAGGGGTGAACACTGAAGCTTTCTTT	CASSSPTGVNTEAFF
TRBV3-1/TRBV3-2	12	.	.	TRBJ1-1	TGTGCCAGCAGCCAAGATCGCGGGGGCCCCTTCTTT	CASSQDRGGPFF
TRBV7-2	19	.	TRBD2	TRBJ2-7	TGTGCCAGCAGCGCTAGTCCCGCCCGGCAGCGGGGAAACTCCTACGAGCAGTACTTC	CASSASPARQRGNSYEQYF
TRBV5-1	12	.	.	TRBJ1-6	TGCGCCAGCAGTCAGGAAAATTCACCCCTCCACTTT	CASSQENSPLHF
TRBV19	11	.	.	TRBJ2-7	TGTGCCAGTAGTTCCCATGACGAGCAGTACTTC	CASSSHDEQYF
TRBV5-6	14	once	.	TRBJ1-2	TGTGCCAGCAGCTGGGAGGGGTCGGACTATGGCTACACCTTC	CASSWEGSDYGYTF
TRBV15	16	.	TRBD1	TRBJ1-6	TGTGCCACCAGCAGACCTATACAGGGGGGTTATTCACCCCTCCACTTT	CATSRPIQGGYSPLHF
TRBV7-2	17	once	TRBD2	TRBJ2-3	TGTGCCAGCAGCATAATGGTAGCGGGGGGGATCACAGATACGCAGTATTTT	CASSIMVAGGITDTQYF
TRBV6-5	12	.	.	TRBJ1-5	TGTGCCAGCAGCGAGGGTGACCAGCCCCAGCATTTT	CASSEGDQPQHF